The 17 T cell receptor beta chains in this list originate from one sample, sequenced in a study of blood T cell repertoires in COVID-19. The method was immunoSEQ multiplex PCR; TCRdb's version includes in-frame clones alone and lacks a portion of them. The sample records under 200,000 clones, roughly 91% being singletons. Sequences were obtained from peripheral blood. Receptors were obtained from a man between 35 and 55 years old with active or convalescent COVID-19.

The chain employs TRBV28 and TRBJ2-5; the D is unclear. Germline CDR1 is MDHEN and CDR2 is SYDVKM. This CDR3 is 15 amino acids long. Trimming left V 5 bases short and J 1 base short, with 14 bases between. The CDR3 reads CASSLNLLTQETQYF. The CDR3, as DNA: TGTGCCAGCAGTCTTAACCTACTAACCCAAGAGACCCAGTACTTC. Full variable domain (remainder filled in from reference TRBV28 and TRBJ2-5): DVKVTQSSRYLVKRTGEKVFLECVQDMDHENMFWYRQDPGLGLRLIYFSYDVKMKEKGDIPEGYSVSREKKERFSLILESASTNQTSMYLCASSLNLLTQETQYFGPGTRLLVL.

The genes are TRBV25-1 and TRBJ2-4; 8 bases match TRBD1. Germline trimming cut 3 bases from V and 6 bases from J; bases unmatched to any gene: 7. CDR3 size: 15 residues. Per the germline V gene, CDR1 is MGHDK and CDR2 is SYGVNS. CDR3 nucleotides: TGTGCCAGCAGTGAGCCAGGGGGCGCGGGAAACATTCAGTACTTC. It codes for CASSEPGGAGNIQYF. Full variable domain (rest looked up from reference TRBV25-1 and TRBJ2-4): EADIYQTPRYLVIGTGKKITLECSQTMGHDKMYWYQQDPGMELHLIHYSYGVNSTEKGDLSSESTVSRIRTEHFPLTLESARPSHTSQYLCASSEPGGAGNIQYFGAGTRLSVL.

The gene calls are TRBV5-6 and TRBJ1-1; TRBD1 agrees at 8 bases. CDR1 SGHDT and CDR2 YYEEEE come from the germline V gene. CDR3 length: 15 amino acids. The V segment lost 4 bases and the J segment 11 bases; nucleotides outside the gene matches: 16. Written as DNA, the CDR3 is TGTGCCAGCAGCGGTGACGGGCAGGGGGCTTGGGGTGCTTTCTTT. Its protein product is CASSGDGQGAWGAFF.

J is TRBJ2-2 and V is TRBV3-1 (or the pseudogene TRBV3-2); D gene ambiguous. From germline, CDR1 is LGHDT and CDR2 YNNKEL (reference sequence). This CDR3 region has 15 residues. V shed 3 bases and J shed 0 bases, with 8 bases lying between them. The CDR3 is CASSQYAANTGELFF. The CDR3 region has the DNA TGTGCCAGCAGCCAGTATGCGGCGAACACCGGGGAGCTGTTTTTT.

The CDR3 DNA is TGTGCCAGCAGCCAAGTGGGAGGAACTAGTGTTTACGAGCAGTACTTC. It is translated as CASSQVGGTSVYEQYF. The V and J genes are TRBV3-1 (or the pseudogene TRBV3-2) and TRBJ2-7, with D perhaps TRBD2 (6 bases). Trimming left V 1 base short and J 4 bases short, with 17 bases between. Per the germline V gene, CDR1 is LGHDT and CDR2 is YNNKEL (reference sequence). The CDR3 totals 16 residues.

The DNA of the CDR3 is TGTGCCAGCAGAGAAAGACAGAACTCCTATAATTCACCCCTCCACTTT. It codes for CASRERQNSYNSPLHF. The V gene is TRBV7-2, the J gene TRBJ1-6; D might be TRBD1 (5 bases). V dropped 6 bases and J dropped 0 bases, with 12 bases sitting between them. Germline assignment: CDR1 SGHTA and CDR2 FQGNSA. This CDR3 is built from 16 residues.

The CDR3 is CASSYDQGAGNTIYF. Here the CDR3 DNA reads TGTGCCAGCAGTTACGATCAGGGGGCTGGAAACACCATATATTTT. J is TRBJ1-3 and V is TRBV6-5; 7 bases are a match to TRBD1. Unmatched junction bases numbered 3, after V lost 2 bases and J lost 2 bases. Per the germline V gene, CDR1 is MNHEY and CDR2 is SVGAGI. The CDR3 runs to 15 residues.

The genes are TRBV7-8 and TRBJ2-3, with TRBD2 matching 8 bases. This CDR3 comprises 15 residues. Trimming removed 3 bases from V and 5 bases from J; junction bases left unmatched: 7. The germline V gene has CDR1 SGHVS and CDR2 FQNEAQ. The CDR3 DNA sequence: TGTGCCAGCAGCTTCGGGGGGGACCATCTAGATACGCAGTATTTT. This codes for CASSFGGDHLDTQYF.

This clone was seen only a few times. The chain recombines TRBV7-3 with TRBJ2-1; 11 bases line up with TRBD1. This CDR3 contains 15 residues. Germline V gene sequence: CDR1 SGHTA, CDR2 FQGTGA. Trimming cost V 5 bases and J 6 bases; bases outside gene matches: 6. Here the CDR3 DNA reads TGTGCCAGCAGCCCCAGGACAGGGGGCTTCAATGAGCAGTTCTTC. Translated: CASSPRTGGFNEQFF.

This chain joins TRBV19 and TRBJ1-5, with TRBD1 matching 10 bases. Unmatched junction bases numbered 14, after V lost 2 bases and J lost 7 bases. The CDR3 length is 18 residues. Germline CDR1 LNHDA, CDR2 SQIVND (reference sequence). CDR3 nucleotides: TGTGCCAGTAGTATAAAAATCCGGACAGGGGGACTCCACCAGCCCCAGCATTTT. It translates to CASSIKIRTGGLHQPQHF.

This chain connects TRBV18 to TRBJ1-1; D remains unclear. The germline CDR1 and CDR2 sequences are KGHSH and LQKENI. The CDR3 runs to 14 residues. V dropped 0 bases and J dropped 12 bases, with 17 bases sitting between them. The CDR3 nucleotides are TGTGCCAGCTCACCACCGACTATCGGGCCATCTTCTTTCTTT. Amino acids: CASSPPTIGPSSFF.

CDR3 coding DNA: TGTGCCAGCAGCCTCACGACAGGGGGTTCCTACGAGCAGTACTTC. Amino acids: CASSLTTGGSYEQYF. This chain uses TRBV14 with TRBJ2-7; 9 nucleotides match TRBD1. This CDR3 region has 15 residues. V was clipped by 4 bases and J by 1 base; unmatched bases: 5. Germline lookup yields CDR1 SGHDN and CDR2 FVKESK. Using reference TRBV14 and TRBJ2-7 for the parts outside the CDR3, the full variable domain is EAGVTQFPSHSVIEKGQTVTLRCDPISGHDNLYWYRRVMGKEIKFLLHFVKESKQDESGMPNNRFLAERTGGTYSTLKVQPAELEDSGVYFCASSLTTGGSYEQYFGPGTRLTVT.

This chain connects TRBV5-1 to TRBJ2-7; 8 bases map to TRBD2. V dropped 2 bases and J dropped 0; count of bases not matched to a gene: 1. Per the germline V gene, CDR1 is SGHRS and CDR2 is YFSETQ. The CDR3 runs to 14 residues. The DNA of the CDR3 is TGCGCCAGCAGCTTAAGCGGGAGCTCCTACGAGCAGTACTTC. Protein: CASSLSGSSYEQYF.

The rearrangement links TRBV4-1 to TRBJ2-7; the match to TRBD1 covers 7 bases. The junction had 11 bases not matched to a gene; V was cut back by 4 bases and J by 5 bases. Germline CDR1 MGHRA, CDR2 YSYEKL. This CDR3 is built from 15 residues. CDR3 in amino acids: CASSPPEGGKDEQYF. CDR3 DNA: TGCGCCAGCAGCCCGCCCGAAGGGGGCAAGGACGAGCAGTACTTC.

In its sample, this clone was seen once. This chain uses TRBV7-2 with TRBJ2-7, with D maybe TRBD2 (6 bases). This CDR3 spans 16 amino acids. CDR1 SGHTA and CDR2 FQGNSA come from the germline V gene. Trimming pared 4 bases from V and 3 bases from J, leaving 19 bases between. For the CDR3, the DNA is TGTGCCAGCAGCTCGGGGGTCGGGGTGAAACGCTACGAGCAGTACTTC. Protein product: CASSSGVGVKRYEQYF.

This clone appeared a few times. The chain joins TRBV24-1 to TRBJ1-6; 9 nucleotides agree with TRBD1. The germline V gene has CDR1 KGHDR and CDR2 SFDVKD. This CDR3 contains 14 residues. Germline trimming cut 7 bases from V and 8 bases from J; bases unmatched to any gene: 5. CDR3 nucleotide sequence: TGTGCCACCAGAAACCGGGACAGGGATTCACCCCTCCACTTT. Protein sequence: CATRNRDRDSPLHF.

The chain has TRBV6-1 and TRBJ1-3; a weak D match, TRBD1 (5 bases). The CDR3 consists of 16 residues. The germline CDR1 and CDR2 sequences are MNHNS and SASEGT. Trimming removed 4 bases at V and 3 bases at J, with 16 bases between. The CDR3 DNA is TGTGCCAGCAGTGCTCGCCGGGGGGGGATTGGAAACACCATATATTTT. The encoded protein is CASSARRGGIGNTIYF.